The 5 T cell receptor beta chains reported below all come from one sample, sequenced in a study of CD8 T cells in Susac syndrome. RNA in amounts of about 0.45 to 1 ug was reverse transcribed with random hexamers. TCRdb reprocessed the immunoSEQ multiplex PCR reads via MiXCR and lists one record per CDR3 protein. The repertoire holds about 240,000 distinct CDR3 sequences, with 90% to 97% as singletons. The specimen was CD4+ T cells from PBMCs. All receptors come from a human donor with Susac syndrome.

V and J are TRBV27 and TRBJ2-7, with D perhaps TRBD2 (5 bases). The CDR3 length is 16 residues. Between the trimmed V and J ends, which lost 3 bases and 3 bases, there was a span of 18 bases. Germline assignment: CDR1 MNHEY and CDR2 SMNVEV (reference sequence). The CDR3 is CASSFDPRRLDYEQYF. Written as DNA, the CDR3 is TGTGCCAGCAGTTTTGATCCGAGGAGGCTGGACTACGAGCAGTACTTC.

The genes are TRBV20-1 and TRBJ2-6; D is unresolved. The CDR3 length is 13 residues. The ends were cut back, 7 bases at V and 0 bases at J, with 7 bases in the middle. Germline V CDR1 and CDR2: DFQATT, SNEGSKA (reference sequence). The CDR3 DNA reads as TGCAGTGGTACAGCCTCTGGGGCCAACGTCCTGACTTTC. Encoded protein: CSGTASGANVLTF.

V usage is TRBV7-3 and J usage is TRBJ1-1; D unclear. The ends were cut back, 1 base at V and 7 bases at J, with 10 bases in the middle. This CDR3 spans 13 amino acids. Germline V lookup: CDR1 SGHTA, CDR2 FQGTGA. The CDR3 spells CASSLSGGIEAFF. CDR3 nucleotide sequence: TGTGCCAGCAGCTTAAGTGGCGGGATTGAAGCTTTCTTT.

The chain joins TRBV10-3 to TRBJ1-1; TRBD1 aligns across 8 bases. The germline CDR1 and CDR2 sequences are ENHRY and SYGVKD. This CDR3 has 14 amino acids. Unmatched junction bases numbered 4, after V lost 2 bases and J lost 5 bases. The CDR3 sequence: CAISEDRGSTEAFF. In DNA form, the CDR3 reads TGTGCCATCAGTGAGGACAGGGGATCGACTGAAGCTTTCTTT.

The CDR3 DNA follows: TGTGCCAGCAGATTAACAAACACCGGGGAGCTGTTTTTT. Encoded protein: CASRLTNTGELFF. The J gene is TRBJ2-2, the V gene TRBV27; D unclear. The CDR3 consists of 13 residues. The V gene lost 6 bases and the J gene lost 2 bases, with 7 bases spanning the gap. Per the germline V gene, CDR1 is MNHEY and CDR2 is SMNVEV (reference sequence).